The clone carrying this TCR beta chain was recorded only once. These data belong to a study of blood T cell repertoires in COVID-19. The data were produced by immunoSEQ multiplex PCR, yet TCRdb's version contains in-frame clones alone and is incomplete. The top ten hold around a sixth of the sample, which has approximately 300,000 clones, around 90% seen once. Assignment of participants to cohorts was predicated upon participant-reported clinical history. This CDR3 is 15 amino acids long. The V gene lost 0 bases and the J gene lost 7 bases, with 12 bases spanning the gap. Germline V CDR1 and CDR2: LGHNA, YSLEER.

The TCR was taken from a woman aged 25 to 39 who had recovered from COVID-19. The sample consisted of PBMCs or T cells enriched from blood (not recorded which). The chain recombines TRBV4-3 with TRBJ2-2; D is unresolved. CDR3: CASSQDPTVSGELFF. CDR3 sequence (DNA): TGCGCCAGCAGCCAAGATCCCACAGTCAGCGGGGAGCTGTTTTTT.